One sample yielded the 25 T cell receptor beta chains listed below, sequenced in a study of T cells after yellow fever vaccination. Each CDR3 protein gets one entry after TCRdb re-called the 5' RACE reads with MiXCR. The sample includes over 150,000 distinct CDR3 sequences, approximately 6% of them seen just once. Sequences were derived from CD4+ T cells sorted from PBMCs, sampled on the day of the first yellow fever vaccination. Source of these receptors: a man aged 18-30 years who received the YFV17D yellow fever vaccine.

In its sample, this clonotype was seen many times. V and J are TRBV29-1 and TRBJ2-5; maybe TRBD1 (6 bases). The CDR3 consists of 12 residues. Trimming pared 6 bases from V and 5 bases from J, leaving 13 bases between. Germline loops: CDR1 SQVTM, CDR2 ANQGSEA. The CDR3 coding sequence is TGCAGCGTCAACGAGGGGGTGGAGACCCAGTACTTC. Translated, it gives CSVNEGVETQYF.

This clonotype was counted at least ten times. The rearrangement links TRBV4-3 to TRBJ2-2; maybe TRBD2 (5 bases). V was shortened by 0 bases and J by 6 bases, with 8 bases between the two germline ends. CDR3 length equals 14 residues. Germline CDR1 is LGHNA and CDR2 is YSLEER. The CDR3 DNA is TGCGCCAGCAGCCAAGATGCCGGGGCCGGGGAGCTGTTTTTT. Translated: CASSQDAGAGELFF.

This clonotype was seen a few times. The chain carries TRBV18 and TRBJ2-3; 8 bases are a match to TRBD2. The CDR3 has 15 amino acids. V was pared by 2 bases and J by 2 bases, with 3 bases of the junction left unmatched. Germline V gene sequence: CDR1 KGHSH, CDR2 LQKENI. The CDR3 region has the DNA TGTGCCAGCTCACCAACTAGCGGCTACACAGATACGCAGTATTTT. Residues: CASSPTSGYTDTQYF.

This clonotype was recorded at least ten times. The chain joins TRBV18 to TRBJ1-1; no reliable D call. Deletions cut 3 bases from V and 0 bases from J, with 5 bases between. The CDR3 has 13 amino acids. The germline gives CDR1 KGHSH, CDR2 LQKENI. Here the CDR3 reads CASSPVVNTEAFF. In nucleotides, the CDR3 is TGTGCCAGCTCACCGGTAGTGAACACTGAAGCTTTCTTT. The whole variable domain, filled in from reference TRBV18 and TRBJ1-1, reads NAGVMQNPRHLVRRRGQEARLRCSPMKGHSHVYWYRQLPEEGLKFMVYLQKENIIDESGMPKERFSAEFPKEGPSILRIQQVVRGDSAAYFCASSPVVNTEAFFGQGTRLTVV.

The J gene is TRBJ2-2, the V gene TRBV12-3 or TRBV12-4, with a tentative D call TRBD1 (6 bases). The CDR3 has 14 residues. The germline V and J ends were trimmed by 6 bases and 7 bases, with 15 bases remaining between them. In DNA form, the CDR3 reads TGTGCCAGCAGATCCCAGGGGATTGACGGGGAGCTGTTTTTT. It yields the protein CASRSQGIDGELFF.

The gene calls are TRBV10-3 and TRBJ1-5; TRBD1 might be the D (6 bases). Trimming took 4 bases from V and 10 from J, leaving 23 bases between them. There are 16 residues in the CDR3. The V gene's germline CDR1 is ENHRY and CDR2 SYGVKD. CDR3 sequence reads: CAISGGDNQPNNPQHF. For the CDR3, the DNA is TGTGCCATCAGTGGGGGGGACAATCAACCCAATAATCCCCAGCATTTT.

This clonotype was seen repeatedly, ten times or more. V is TRBV2 and J is TRBJ1-6; D is perhaps TRBD1 (5 bases). The CDR3 contains 14 residues. Germline loops: CDR1 SNHLY, CDR2 FYNNEI. Trimming took off 6 bases at V and 8 bases at J, with 14 bases between the two ends. CDR3: CASSYAGGDSPLHF. In DNA, the CDR3 is TGTGCCAGCAGCTACGCGGGGGGAGATTCACCCCTCCACTTT. Looking up the rest from reference TRBV2 and TRBJ1-6 gives the full variable domain: EPEVTQTPSHQVTQMGQEVILRCVPISNHLYFYWYRQILGQKVEFLVSFYNNEISEKSEIFDDQFSVERPDGSNFTLKIRSTKLEDSAMYFCASSYAGGDSPLHFGNGTRLTVT.

This clonotype was picked up many times. This chain links TRBV20-1 with TRBJ1-4, with a weak D call TRBD1 (5 bases). CDR3 length: 15 residues. From germline, CDR1 is DFQATT and CDR2 SNEGSKA (reference sequence). V was cut by 0 bases and J by 4 bases, with 12 bases left in between. This CDR3 is CSARDGTGFNEKLFF. The DNA for the CDR3 is TGCAGTGCTAGAGATGGGACGGGCTTTAATGAAAAACTGTTTTTT.

This clonotype was detected many times. The V and J genes are TRBV6-5 and TRBJ2-7; D is perhaps TRBD2 (5 bases). V was clipped by 3 bases and J by 0 bases, with 9 bases between them. In germline, CDR1 is MNHEY, CDR2 SVGAGI. The CDR3 covers 14 residues. CDR3 DNA: TGTGCCAGCAGTTATCAGGCGGGCTCCTACGAGCAGTACTTC. This gives the protein CASSYQAGSYEQYF.

The genes are TRBV6-6 and TRBJ2-5; D is uncertain. The V and J ends lost 5 bases and 10 bases respectively, with 17 bases between them. CDR3 length: 13 amino acids. From germline, CDR1 is MNHNY and CDR2 SVGAGI (reference sequence). The CDR3 here is CASSALDRAHQYF. CDR3 bases: TGTGCCAGCAGTGCACTCGACCGAGCTCACCAGTACTTC.

A word on this clonotype: The junction and the germline gene differ at one end; a read error may be behind it. The CDR3 sequence: CASRYYRTEGYTF. CDR3 nucleotide sequence: TGTGCCAGCAGATACTACAGGACGGAAGGCTACACCTTC. This chain joins TRBV6-2 or TRBV6-3 and TRBJ1-2, with TRBD1 as a possible D gene (5 bases). Germline lookup yields CDR1 MNHEY and CDR2 SVGEGT. The CDR3 contains 13 residues.

This clonotype was detected only a few times. The chain uses TRBV7-9 and TRBJ2-5, with TRBD2 matching 9 bases. Germline CDR1 reads SEHNR; CDR2 reads FQNEAQ (reference sequence). The CDR3 covers 16 residues. Losses at the gene ends were 1 base for V and 1 base for J; bases not matched to a gene: 4. The CDR3 nucleotides read TGTGCCAGCAGCTTAGGCAGCGGGGGGTTCCAAGAGACCCAGTACTTC. Translation: CASSLGSGGFQETQYF.

This clonotype was counted ten times or more. The chain recombines TRBV4-1 with TRBJ1-2; D gene ambiguous. CDR1 and CDR2 (germline): MGHRA, YSYEKL. This CDR3 has 12 residues. V was trimmed by 0 bases and J by 9 bases, leaving 8 bases between them. The chain's CDR3 is CASSQDGRSYTF. CDR3 sequence (DNA): TGCGCCAGCAGCCAAGATGGCAGGAGCTACACCTTC.

The genes are TRBV4-1 and TRBJ1-2, with D hard to call. Germline V gene data show CDR1 as MGHRA and CDR2 as YSYEKL. The CDR3 spans 15 residues. Trimming removed 0 bases from V and 1 base from J, with 9 bases in between. The CDR3 sequence is CASSQEVNINYGYTF. CDR3 coding DNA: TGCGCCAGCAGCCAAGAGGTTAACATTAACTATGGCTACACCTTC.

This clonotype was picked up many times. V and J are TRBV7-2 and TRBJ2-1, with TRBD2 matching 7 bases. V trimming: 4 bases; J trimming: 5 bases; junction bases outside the gene matches: 5. Germline V gene lookup returns CDR1 SGHTA and CDR2 FQGNSA. This CDR3 is built from 14 residues. The CDR3: CASSSPRGDNEQFF. The CDR3, as DNA: TGTGCCAGCAGCTCCCCCCGGGGGGACAATGAGCAGTTCTTC.

This clonotype was recorded many times. The J gene is TRBJ2-7, the V gene TRBV7-2, with D possibly matching TRBD1 (6 bases). Deletions cut 7 bases from V and 11 bases from J, with 27 bases between. The germline CDR1 and CDR2 sequences are SGHTA and FQGNSA. The CDR3 runs to 15 residues. DNA for the CDR3: TGTGCCAGCACCCACCCCGACAGGACGCCTACGAGCAAGTACTTC. Translating it yields CASTHPDRTPTSKYF.

This clonotype came up many times. This chain uses TRBV18 with TRBJ2-7, with a possible D match to TRBD1 (6 bases). Germline CDR1 and CDR2: KGHSH and LQKENI. The length of the CDR3 is 15 residues. V shed 2 bases and J shed 0 bases, with 11 bases lying between them. The CDR3 sequence is CASSPYRDISYEQYF. Here the CDR3 DNA reads TGTGCCAGCTCACCATACCGGGACATCTCCTACGAGCAGTACTTC.

The chain employs TRBV4-1 and TRBJ2-2; no clear D gene. Germline lookup yields CDR1 MGHRA and CDR2 YSYEKL. This CDR3 spans 12 amino acids. V dropped 2 bases and J dropped 13 bases, with 11 bases sitting between them. Written as DNA, the CDR3 is TGCGCCAGCAGCCAATCGGGCTTAAGGCTGTTTTTT. Translating gives CASSQSGLRLFF.

This clonotype was counted only a few times. The gene calls are TRBV7-9 and TRBJ2-3; possibly TRBD1 or TRBD2 for D (5 bases each). Trimming removed 5 bases at V and 3 bases at J, with 15 bases between. The V gene's germline CDR1 is SEHNR and CDR2 FQNEAQ (reference sequence). The CDR3 consists of 15 residues. The CDR3 is CASSRDLERTDTQYF. CDR3 DNA sequence: TGTGCCAGCAGCAGGGACCTCGAGCGGACAGATACGCAGTATTTT.

This rearrangement joins TRBV14 to TRBJ2-2; 11 positions match TRBD2. CDR1 is SGHDN, CDR2 FVKESK, per germline. This CDR3 is built from 18 residues. Trimming cost V 4 bases and J 0 bases; bases outside gene matches: 7. CDR3 amino acids: CASSPLAGGFSNTGELFF. The CDR3 DNA sequence: TGTGCCAGCAGCCCCCTAGCGGGGGGCTTTTCGAACACCGGGGAGCTGTTTTTT. Looking up the rest from reference TRBV14 and TRBJ2-2 gives the full variable domain: EAGVTQFPSHSVIEKGQTVTLRCDPISGHDNLYWYRRVMGKEIKFLLHFVKESKQDESGMPNNRFLAERTGGTYSTLKVQPAELEDSGVYFCASSPLAGGFSNTGELFFGEGSRLTVL.

The rearrangement uses TRBV11-2 and TRBJ2-1; D uncertain. The CDR3 is 14 residues long. Trimming left V 6 bases short and J 9 bases short, with 18 bases between. Germline V gene lookup returns CDR1 SGHAT and CDR2 FQNNGV. CDR3 in amino acids: CASSHPPLAGEQFF. CDR3 nucleotides: TGTGCCAGCAGTCACCCCCCATTAGCCGGTGAGCAGTTCTTC.

This clonotype was observed many times. The V gene is TRBV5-1, the J gene TRBJ2-3; 7 bases fit TRBD2. CDR1 SGHRS and CDR2 YFSETQ come from the germline V gene. The CDR3 is 16 amino acids. The junction had 8 bases not matched to a gene; V was cut back by 0 bases and J by 4 bases. The CDR3 DNA sequence: TGCGCCAGCAGCTTGGGAGGCGGAACTAGCGCAGATACGCAGTATTTT. Translation: CASSLGGGTSADTQYF.

This clonotype was seen at least ten times. The chain links TRBV20-1 to TRBJ2-1; 11 bases are shared with TRBD2. Looked up from germline, CDR1 is DFQATT and CDR2 is SNEGSKA (reference sequence). The CDR3 spans 16 residues. Unmatched junction bases numbered 5, after V lost 1 base and J lost 3 bases. CDR3 DNA: TGCAGTGCTAGAGGCCTCCTAGCGGGGGGCTACAATGAGCAGTTCTTC. As protein: CSARGLLAGGYNEQFF.

This clonotype was counted many times. The V gene is TRBV7-3, the J gene TRBJ2-6; TRBD2 is a possible D gene (5 bases). From germline, CDR1 is SGHTA and CDR2 FQGTGA. The CDR3 consists of 15 residues. The V gene lost 4 bases and the J gene lost 1 base, with 8 bases spanning the gap. The CDR3: CASSYPGSGANVLTF. Here the CDR3 DNA reads TGTGCCAGCAGCTATCCGGGGTCTGGGGCCAACGTCCTGACTTTC.

In this sample, this clonotype turned up many times. The rearrangement joins TRBV12-3 or TRBV12-4 to TRBJ2-1; D might be TRBD2 (5 bases). This CDR3 contains 14 residues. Trimming pared 7 bases from V and 7 bases from J, leaving 17 bases between. This CDR3 is CASNLETTRNEQFF. In DNA, the CDR3 is TGTGCCAGCAACTTAGAGACTACCCGGAATGAGCAGTTCTTC.